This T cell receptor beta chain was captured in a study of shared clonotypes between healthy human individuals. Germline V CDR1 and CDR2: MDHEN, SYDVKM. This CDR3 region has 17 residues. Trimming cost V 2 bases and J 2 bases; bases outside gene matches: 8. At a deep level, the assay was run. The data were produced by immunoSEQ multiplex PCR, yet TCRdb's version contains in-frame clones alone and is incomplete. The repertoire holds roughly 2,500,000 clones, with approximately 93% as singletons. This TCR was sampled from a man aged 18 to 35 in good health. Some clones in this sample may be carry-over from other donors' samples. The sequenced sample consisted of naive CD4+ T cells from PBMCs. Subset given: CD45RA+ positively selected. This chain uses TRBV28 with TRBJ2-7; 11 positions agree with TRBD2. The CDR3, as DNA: TGTGCCAGCAGTTTAACCGGGACTAGCGGTCTCACCTACGAGCAGTACTTC. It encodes CASSLTGTSGLTYEQYF.